The rows below give T cell receptor beta chains drawn from one sample of a study of blood T cell repertoires in COVID-19. Clones were read by immunoSEQ multiplex PCR, and TCRdb kept only the in-frame ones, dropping some. This sample has nearly 50,000 clones, with about 83% found just once. The sample taken for sequencing was peripheral blood. The receptors come from a woman aged 55-69 years with acute or convalescent COVID-19. Each CDR3 is given with its conserved first and last residue. A row's size may be missing; if present it is once, few, many or a size class.

clone_size v_call cdr3_length cdr3_aa
. TRBV6-5 13 CASSQGRRGGYTF
. TRBV11-1 14 CASSTGHSGNTIYF
. TRBV18 14 CASSPGQDYYGYTF
. TRBV5-1 13 CASSFTVSYEQYF
. TRBV28 16 CASKPSAGDVAGELFF
. TRBV19 12 CASSIRGTEAFF
. TRBV27 13 CASSQLDSYGYTF
. TRBV11-1 15 CASSLVGAGNTEAFF
. TRBV7-3 14 CASRETGVNTEAFF
. TRBV28 12 CASRRRNYGYTF
. TRBV23-1 21 CASSQMKCVLGKQGIAETQYF
medium-sized TRBV6-6 14 CASSYAERGSPLHF